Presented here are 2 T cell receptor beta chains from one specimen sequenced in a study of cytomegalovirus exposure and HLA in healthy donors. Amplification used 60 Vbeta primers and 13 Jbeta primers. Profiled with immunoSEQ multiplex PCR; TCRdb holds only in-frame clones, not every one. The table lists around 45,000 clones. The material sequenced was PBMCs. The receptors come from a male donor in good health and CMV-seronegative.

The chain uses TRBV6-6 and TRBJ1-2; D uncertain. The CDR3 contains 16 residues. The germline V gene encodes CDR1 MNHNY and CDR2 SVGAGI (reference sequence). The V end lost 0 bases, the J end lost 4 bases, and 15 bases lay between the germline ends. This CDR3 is CASSYSRASSVYGYTF. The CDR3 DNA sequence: TGTGCCAGCAGTTACTCGAGGGCGAGCTCCGTCTATGGCTACACCTTC.

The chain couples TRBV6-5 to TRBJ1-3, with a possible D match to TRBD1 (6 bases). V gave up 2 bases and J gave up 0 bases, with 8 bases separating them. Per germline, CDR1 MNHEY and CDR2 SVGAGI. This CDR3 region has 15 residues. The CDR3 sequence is CASSYRGSSGNTIYF. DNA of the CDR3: TGTGCCAGCAGTTACAGGGGGAGCTCTGGAAACACCATATATTTT.